These 31 T cell receptor beta chains were sequenced from one sample in a study of T-cell reconstitution after alpha-beta-depleted transplantation in children. TCRbeta library construction was performed incorporating unique molecular identifiers. TCRdb passed the PCR reads through MiXCR, listing each CDR3 protein once. This repertoire shows about 610,000 distinct CDR3 sequences, 10% found once; its top ten account for less than 4.5%. Sequences were derived from PBMCs from the stem cell graft donor, sampled from the stem cell graft. The receptors were gathered from a human donor who donated a stem cell graft to a child with acute myeloid leukemia.

This chain links TRBV30 with TRBJ1-5; TRBD1 might be the D (5 bases). Trimming stripped 3 bases from V and 2 bases from J, with 11 bases between. CDR1 GTSNPN and CDR2 SVGIG come from the germline V gene (reference sequence). The CDR3 spans 14 residues. The CDR3 is CAWSRRDRNQPQHF. The CDR3 DNA reads as TGTGCCTGGAGCCGCCGGGACCGCAATCAGCCCCAGCATTTT. Using reference TRBV30 and TRBJ1-5 for the parts outside the CDR3, the full variable domain is SQTIHQWPATLVQPVGSPLSLECTVEGTSNPNLYWYRQAAGRGLQLLFYSVGIGQISSEVPQNLSASRPQDRQFILSSKKLLLSDSGFYLCAWSRRDRNQPQHFGDGTRLSIL.

This clonotype was detected only once. This sequence may be a read error, since a much larger clone differs from it by one base. CDR3: CASRSLVDEQFF. CDR3 DNA: TGTGCCAGCAGATCTCTAGTCGATGAGCAGTTCTTC. The chain joins TRBV12-3 or TRBV12-4 to TRBJ2-1; D gene ambiguous. V lost 6 bases and J 8 bases, leaving 11 bases between the germline ends. The CDR3 is 12 residues long.

This chain links TRBV5-4 with TRBJ2-1, with 11 bases lining up with TRBD2. V lost 4 bases and J lost 7; bases outside the gene matches: 10. This CDR3 has 16 amino acids. Germline CDR1 and CDR2: SGHNT and YYREEE (reference sequence). This CDR3 reads CASSLGLAGVWNEQFF. CDR3 nucleotide sequence: TGTGCCAGCAGCCTTGGACTAGCGGGCGTTTGGAATGAGCAGTTCTTC. Based on the CDR3 plus reference TRBV5-4 and TRBJ2-1, the full variable domain is ETGVTQSPTHLIKTRGQQVTLRCSSQSGHNTVSWYQQALGQGPQFIFQYYREEENGRGNFPPRFSGLQFPNYSSELNVNALELDDSALYLCASSLGLAGVWNEQFFGPGTRLTVL.

This chain uses TRBV5-6 with TRBJ2-3; D ambiguous. The CDR3 is 11 amino acids. The V gene lost 7 bases and the J gene lost 6 bases, with 9 bases spanning the gap. Germline V gives CDR1 SGHDT, CDR2 YYEEEE. The CDR3 loop reads CASEKWDTQYF. The CDR3 region has the DNA TGTGCCAGCGAGAAGTGGGATACGCAGTATTTT. Full variable domain (rest looked up from reference TRBV5-6 and TRBJ2-3): DAGVTQSPTHLIKTRGQQVTLRCSPKSGHDTVSWYQQALGQGPQFIFQYYEEEERQRGNFPDRFSGHQFPNYSSELNVNALLLGDSALYLCASEKWDTQYFGPGTRLTVL.

In its sample, this clonotype was seen many times. The chain uses TRBV12-3 or TRBV12-4 and TRBJ2-7; D may be TRBD2 (5 bases). The ends were cut back, 3 bases at V and 9 bases at J, with 21 bases in the middle. CDR3 length equals 15 residues. The CDR3 DNA reads TGTGCCAGCAGTTTCGGAGGCAGCGCCCCAGTCGGGCAGTACTTC. Amino acids: CASSFGGSAPVGQYF.

This clonotype was recorded many times. The rearrangement links TRBV20-1 to TRBJ2-7; D could derive from TRBD1 or TRBD2 (7 bases each). The CDR3 length is 14 residues. Germline V gives CDR1 DFQATT, CDR2 SNEGSKA (reference sequence). V was shortened by 5 bases and J by 2 bases, with 16 bases between the two germline ends. CDR3 DNA: TGCAGTGCTGTGACAGGGAGGGTCCCCTACGAGCAGTACTTC. This translates into CSAVTGRVPYEQYF.

This clonotype was picked up many times. This chain uses TRBV28 with TRBJ1-2, with a tentative D call TRBD1 (6 bases). Germline V gives CDR1 MDHEN, CDR2 SYDVKM. Trimming pared 3 bases from V and 3 bases from J, leaving 17 bases between. The length of the CDR3 is 16 residues. This chain's CDR3 is CASSFPTGLIDYGYTF. Here the CDR3 DNA reads TGTGCCAGCAGTTTCCCCACAGGGTTGATAGACTATGGCTACACCTTC.

The chain carries TRBV7-9 and TRBJ2-2, with 11 bases lining up with TRBD2. J was trimmed by 5 bases and V by 5 bases; bases with no gene match: 7. CDR3 size: 16 residues. Germline V gives CDR1 SEHNR, CDR2 FQNEAQ (reference sequence). The CDR3 DNA follows: TGTGCCAGCAGCCCCTACTCTAGCGGGAGGACCGGGGAGCTGTTTTTT. It is translated as CASSPYSSGRTGELFF. The complete variable domain, with remaining parts taken from reference TRBV7-9 and TRBJ2-2, reads DTGVSQNPRHKITKRGQNVTFRCDPISEHNRLYWYRQTLGQGPEFLTYFQNEAQLEKSRLLSDRFSAERPKGSFSTLEIQRTEQGDSAMYLCASSPYSSGRTGELFFGEGSRLTVL.

This clonotype occurred many times. This chain connects TRBV5-1 to TRBJ1-1, with a weak D call TRBD1 (5 bases). CDR1 SGHRS and CDR2 YFSETQ come from the germline V gene. CDR3 length equals 14 residues. V dropped 4 bases and J dropped 2 bases, with 12 bases sitting between them. Written as DNA, the CDR3 is TGCGCCAGCAGCCAAGACAGTGCCAACACTGAAGCTTTCTTT. Translated: CASSQDSANTEAFF.

This clonotype was recorded many times. V gene TRBV3-1 combines with J gene TRBJ2-1; maybe TRBD2 (6 bases). Trimming took off 4 bases at V and 7 bases at J, with 11 bases between the two ends. Germline CDR1 LGHDT, CDR2 YNNKEL (reference sequence). CDR3 length: 13 amino acids. The CDR3 sequence is CASSRDSRNEQFF. The CDR3 nucleotides read TGTGCCAGCAGCCGGGACTCCAGGAATGAGCAGTTCTTC.

V gene TRBV7-9 combines with J gene TRBJ2-6; 7 bases map to TRBD1. CDR1 SEHNR and CDR2 FQNEAQ come from the germline V gene (reference sequence). This CDR3 is 17 amino acids long. Trimming cost V 7 bases and J 1 base; bases outside gene matches: 10. The CDR3 region is CASTSLGRGSGANVLTF. The CDR3 DNA follows: TGTGCCAGCACCTCCCTCGGCAGGGGGTCTGGGGCCAACGTCCTGACTTTC. Looking up the rest from reference TRBV7-9 and TRBJ2-6 gives the full variable domain: DTGVSQNPRHKITKRGQNVTFRCDPISEHNRLYWYRQTLGQGPEFLTYFQNEAQLEKSRLLSDRFSAERPKGSFSTLEIQRTEQGDSAMYLCASTSLGRGSGANVLTFGAGSRLTVL.

This clonotype has more than one count but fewer than ten. This sequence joins TRBV24-1 and TRBJ2-1; 7 bases fit TRBD2. The CDR3 is made up of 15 amino acids. Per the germline V gene, CDR1 is KGHDR and CDR2 is SFDVKD. V lost 9 bases to trimming and J lost 0 bases; unmatched junction nucleotides: 7. The CDR3 is CATPPRGGSYNEQFF. The CDR3 DNA reads as TGTGCCACCCCTCCCCGCGGGGGCTCCTACAATGAGCAGTTCTTC.

This clonotype was seen only a few times. The chain has TRBV7-2 and TRBJ2-3, with D perhaps assigned TRBD1 or TRBD2 (5 bases each). Germline lookup yields CDR1 SGHTA and CDR2 FQGNSA. Trimming pared 7 bases from V and 7 bases from J, leaving 27 bases between. CDR3 length: 17 residues. The CDR3 spells CASTPFRGAREGNTQYF. Written as DNA, the CDR3 is TGTGCCAGCACCCCGTTCCGTGGGGCGCGTGAGGGGAATACGCAGTATTTT.

The chain carries TRBV6-2 or TRBV6-3 and TRBJ2-1; maybe TRBD1 (5 bases). The V and J ends lost 0 bases and 0 bases respectively, with 15 bases between them. Germline values: CDR1 MNHEY, CDR2 SVGEGT. The CDR3 sequence is 18 residues long. The CDR3 DNA reads as TGTGCCAGCAGTTACTCTTTGCCCCAGGGAATCTCCTACAATGAGCAGTTCTTC. It codes for CASSYSLPQGISYNEQFF.

The chain carries TRBV5-1 and TRBJ2-7; D remains ambiguous. The CDR3 is 16 residues long. CDR1 is SGHRS and CDR2 is YFSETQ in the germline V gene. Trimming left V 4 bases short and J 0 bases short, with 17 bases between. This CDR3 is CASSPQVSRSSYEQYF. CDR3 DNA sequence: TGCGCCAGCAGCCCTCAGGTTTCCAGGAGCTCCTACGAGCAGTACTTC.

V usage is TRBV6-2 or TRBV6-3 and J usage is TRBJ2-1; 7 positions match TRBD1. This CDR3 has 12 residues. Germline V CDR1 and CDR2: MNHEY, SVGEGT. J lost 9 bases, V lost 6 bases, and 5 bases had no gene match. The CDR3 reads CASSLGQLEQFF. For the CDR3, the DNA is TGTGCCAGCAGCTTGGGACAGCTTGAGCAGTTCTTC.

The V and J genes are TRBV20-1 and TRBJ2-7; the D is unclear. Germline CDR1 reads DFQATT; CDR2 reads SNEGSKA (reference sequence). The CDR3 is made up of 12 amino acids. Between the trimmed V and J ends, which lost 2 bases and 4 bases, there was a span of 9 bases. CDR3: CSARPLGYEQYF. In DNA, the CDR3 is TGCAGTGCTAGACCCTTGGGTTACGAGCAGTACTTC.

The sample holds many counts of this clonotype. This chain links TRBV6-2 or TRBV6-3 with TRBJ2-1; TRBD2 agrees at 12 bases. With V trimmed by 4 bases and J by 6 bases, 7 bases remained unmatched. Per germline, CDR1 MNHEY and CDR2 SVGEGT. The CDR3 runs to 16 residues. CDR3 DNA sequence: TGTGCCAGCAGTTTTCCTAGCGGGAGGGCCCTCAATGAGCAGTTCTTC. This translates into CASSFPSGRALNEQFF.

This clonotype showed up just a few times. The gene calls are TRBV5-5 and TRBJ1-1; D might be TRBD1 (6 bases). V dropped 2 bases and J dropped 5 bases, with 16 bases sitting between them. The CDR3 sequence is 15 residues long. Germline lookup yields CDR1 SGHKS and CDR2 YYEKEE (reference sequence). The CDR3 DNA follows: TGTGCCAGCAGCTTCCAAGACAGGAGGAGGACTGAAGCTTTCTTT. The encoded protein is CASSFQDRRRTEAFF.

The rearrangement links TRBV20-1 to TRBJ2-4, with 12 positions matching TRBD2. Trimming removed 3 bases from V and 0 bases from J; junction bases left unmatched: 6. Per germline, CDR1 DFQATT and CDR2 SNEGSKA (reference sequence). There are 17 residues in the CDR3. The DNA of the CDR3 is TGCAGTGCTAGCTCGCTAGCGGGAGGGCTAGCCAAAAACATTCAGTACTTC. Residues: CSASSLAGGLAKNIQYF.

This clonotype was observed a few times. This chain joins TRBV6-5 and TRBJ2-1; D uncertain. V gave up 0 bases and J gave up 6 bases, with 6 bases separating them. The CDR3 spans 13 residues. Germline lookup yields CDR1 MNHEY and CDR2 SVGAGI. CDR3 amino acids: CASSYSNSNEQFF. CDR3 sequence (DNA): TGTGCCAGCAGTTACTCGAATAGCAATGAGCAGTTCTTC.

DNA of the CDR3: TGTGCTAGTGGTTTGGGTGGGAAGGAGACCCAGTACTTC. As protein: CASGLGGKETQYF. The chain joins TRBV12-5 to TRBJ2-5; D unclear. This CDR3 comprises 13 residues. V lost 1 base and J lost 5, with 8 bases in between. Germline loops: CDR1 LGHNT, CDR2 FRNRAP.

The chain employs TRBV7-9 and TRBJ1-1, with TRBD1 as a possible D gene (5 bases). This CDR3 has 15 amino acids. CDR1 and CDR2 from the germline V gene are SEHNR and FQNEAQ (reference sequence). The V gene lost 5 bases and the J gene lost 1 base, with 14 bases spanning the gap. CDR3 DNA sequence: TGTGCCAGCAGCCCCTCAATGGGGCGGAACACTGAAGCTTTCTTT. Translated, it gives CASSPSMGRNTEAFF.

This clonotype was recorded at least ten times. CDR3 DNA: TGTGCCAGCAGTTTACCGGGACTCACAGATACGCAGTATTTT. Translating gives CASSLPGLTDTQYF. The rearrangement links TRBV6-5 to TRBJ2-3; perhaps TRBD2 as D (6 bases). The CDR3 is 14 residues long. Per the germline V gene, CDR1 is MNHEY and CDR2 is SVGAGI. Trimming left V 4 bases short and J 2 bases short, with 10 bases between.

This clonotype has more than one count but fewer than ten. The chain couples TRBV5-1 to TRBJ1-1; D gene ambiguous. Looked up from germline, CDR1 is SGHRS and CDR2 is YFSETQ. There are 15 residues in the CDR3. The ends were cut back, 4 bases at V and 0 bases at J, with 13 bases in the middle. The CDR3 protein is CASSPIRPMNTEAFF. CDR3 bases: TGCGCCAGCAGCCCCATTCGGCCGATGAACACTGAAGCTTTCTTT.

In its sample, this clonotype was seen a few times. V and J are TRBV5-1 and TRBJ2-1; TRBD2 matches at 11 bases. This CDR3 region has 17 residues. CDR1 and CDR2 (germline): SGHRS, YFSETQ. V gave up 0 bases and J gave up 9 bases; unmatched junction bases: 11. CDR3: CASSLEGSGRAMAEQFF. The CDR3 DNA follows: TGCGCCAGCAGCTTGGAGGGTAGCGGGAGGGCCATGGCTGAGCAGTTCTTC.

This clonotype was observed many times. V usage is TRBV29-1 and J usage is TRBJ2-3, with D unresolved. Per the germline V gene, CDR1 is SQVTM and CDR2 is ANQGSEA. Trimming cost V 6 bases and J 5 bases, with 15 bases left between them. CDR3 length: 13 amino acids. The CDR3 bases are TGCAGCGTCAGTGGGGAACGGAGAGATACGCAGTATTTT. This gives the protein CSVSGERRDTQYF.

J is TRBJ1-5 and V is TRBV28; D unresolved. Trimming removed 4 bases at V and 4 bases at J, with 11 bases between. Germline CDR1 is MDHEN and CDR2 is SYDVKM. CDR3 length: 14 amino acids. CDR3 nucleotides: TGTGCCAGCAGTTCCCCTGGGCGAAATCAGCCCCAGCATTTT. Protein product: CASSSPGRNQPQHF.

J is TRBJ1-1 and V is TRBV14; 8 bases are a match to TRBD1. The CDR3 sequence is 13 residues long. The trim removed 2 bases at V and 12 bases at J, leaving 8 bases unmatched. The germline CDR1 and CDR2 sequences are SGHDN and FVKESK. In nucleotides, the CDR3 is TGTGCCAGCAGCCAAATTCAATTCAGGGGGCCTTTCTTT. Residues: CASSQIQFRGPFF.

This clonotype showed up just a few times. This chain joins TRBV9 and TRBJ2-4; 9 bases are a match to TRBD2. Trimming cost V 7 bases and J 0 bases; bases outside gene matches: 11. CDR1 is SGDLS and CDR2 is YYNGEE in the germline V gene. The CDR3 totals 17 residues. The CDR3, as DNA: TGTGCCAGCTGGGGAGCGGGAGGTGATGTAGCCAAAAACATTCAGTACTTC. Amino acids: CASWGAGGDVAKNIQYF.

This clonotype showed up just a few times. The rearrangement joins TRBV20-1 to TRBJ2-2; 7 bases align to TRBD1. The CDR3 extends over 15 amino acids. Germline-derived CDR1 and CDR2 are DFQATT and SNEGSKA (reference sequence). The V gene end was trimmed by 3 bases and the J gene end by 5 bases; junction bases not matched to a gene: 9. CDR3 loop: CSASKEGASTGELFF. CDR3 sequence (DNA): TGCAGTGCTAGTAAAGAGGGGGCATCGACCGGGGAGCTGTTTTTT.